This TCR beta chain comes out of a study of blood T cell repertoires in COVID-19. Study at large: The United States, Italy and Spain supplied acute and convalescent COVID-19 samples. PBMCs, B-cell-depleted T cells, or T cells were the source of the cDNA or gDNA that made up the material.

The CDR3 spans 15 residues. With 4 bases clipped from V and 3 bases from J, the junction kept 6 bases outside the gene matches. From germline, CDR1 is SNHLY and CDR2 FYNNEI. Authors' analysis steps: Estimates of nucleated cell counts were drawn from the amplification of reference gene primers. Clones were read by immunoSEQ multiplex PCR, and TCRdb kept only the in-frame ones, dropping some. The D gene and trimming were derived from the DNA, and the V and J assignments and clone size from that table. Altogether about 230,000 clones are present, 85% to 90% being singletons, with the ten largest covering roughly 2.5%.

This receptor was taken from a woman aged 60-75 years with acute or convalescent COVID-19. The rearrangement links TRBV2 to TRBJ1-3; 7 bases agree with TRBD1. Sequencing was performed on peripheral blood. The CDR3: CASSARGRIGNTIYF. For the CDR3, the DNA is TGTGCCAGCAGTGCGAGGGGGCGAATTGGAAACACCATATATTTT.